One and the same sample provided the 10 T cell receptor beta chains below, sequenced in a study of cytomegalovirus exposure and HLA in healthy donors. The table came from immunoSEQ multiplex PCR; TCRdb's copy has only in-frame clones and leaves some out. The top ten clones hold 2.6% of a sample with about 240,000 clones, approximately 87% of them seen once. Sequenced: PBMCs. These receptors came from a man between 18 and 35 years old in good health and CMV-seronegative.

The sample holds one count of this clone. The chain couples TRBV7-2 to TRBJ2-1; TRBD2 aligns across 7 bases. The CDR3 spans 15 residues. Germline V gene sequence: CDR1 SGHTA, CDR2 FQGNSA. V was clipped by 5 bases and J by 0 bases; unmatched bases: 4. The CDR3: CASSPIAGSYNEQFF. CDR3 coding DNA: TGTGCCAGCAGCCCCATAGCGGGCTCCTACAATGAGCAGTTCTTC.

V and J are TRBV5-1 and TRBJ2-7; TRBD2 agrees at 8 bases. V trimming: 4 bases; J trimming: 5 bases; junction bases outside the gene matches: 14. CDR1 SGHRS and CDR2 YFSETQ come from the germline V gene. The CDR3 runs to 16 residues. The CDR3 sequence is CASSPSGTSSFHEQYF. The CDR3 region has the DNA TGCGCCAGCAGCCCGTCCGGGACTAGTAGTTTTCACGAGCAGTACTTC.

The chain's CDR3 is CASSRTFGELFF. The CDR3 DNA is TGTGCCAGCAGCCGAACTTTCGGGGAGCTGTTTTTT. The chain uses TRBV14 and TRBJ2-2; D gene uncertain. CDR3 length: 12 residues. V lost 4 bases, J lost 7 bases, and 7 bases lay in between. The germline CDR1 and CDR2 sequences are SGHDN and FVKESK.

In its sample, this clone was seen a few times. In DNA form, the CDR3 reads TGTGCCAGCAGTTATTCGAATCCCCCTCAGGAGCAGTACTTC. Amino acids: CASSYSNPPQEQYF. The chain has TRBV6-6 and TRBJ2-7; D is undetermined. This CDR3 has 14 residues. The germline gives CDR1 MNHNY, CDR2 SVGAGI (reference sequence). Trimming pared 3 bases from V and 7 bases from J, leaving 16 bases between.

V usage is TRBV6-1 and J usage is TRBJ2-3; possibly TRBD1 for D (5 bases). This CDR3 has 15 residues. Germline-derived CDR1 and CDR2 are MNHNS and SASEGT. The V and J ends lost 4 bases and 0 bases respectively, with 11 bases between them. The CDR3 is CASSVGPTSTDTQYF. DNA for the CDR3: TGTGCCAGCAGTGTGGGGCCTACTAGCACAGATACGCAGTATTTT.

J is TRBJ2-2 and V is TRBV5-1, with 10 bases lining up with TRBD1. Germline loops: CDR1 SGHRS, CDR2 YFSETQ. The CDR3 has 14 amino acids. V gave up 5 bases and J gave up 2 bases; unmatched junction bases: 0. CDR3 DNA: TGCGCCAGCAGGACAGGGGGCAACACCGGGGAGCTGTTTTTT. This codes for CASRTGGNTGELFF. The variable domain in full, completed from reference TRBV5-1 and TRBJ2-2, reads KAGVTQTPRYLIKTRGQQVTLSCSPISGHRSVSWYQQTPGQGLQFLFEYFSETQRNKGNFPGRFSGRQFSNSRSEMNVSTLELGDSALYLCASRTGGNTGELFFGEGSRLTVL.

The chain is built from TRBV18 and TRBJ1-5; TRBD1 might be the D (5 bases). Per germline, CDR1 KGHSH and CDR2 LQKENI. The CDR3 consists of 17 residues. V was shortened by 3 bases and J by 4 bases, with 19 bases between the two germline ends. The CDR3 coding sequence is TGTGCCAGCTCACCCCGGGGGGGAAACCCTACTAATCAGCCCCAGCATTTT. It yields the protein CASSPRGGNPTNQPQHF.

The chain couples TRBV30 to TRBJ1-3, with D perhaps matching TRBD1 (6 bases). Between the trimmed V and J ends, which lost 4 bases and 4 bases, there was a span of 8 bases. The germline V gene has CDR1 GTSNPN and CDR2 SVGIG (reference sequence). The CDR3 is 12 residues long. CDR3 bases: TGTGCCTGGACCACAGGGGGAAACACCATATATTTT. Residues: CAWTTGGNTIYF.

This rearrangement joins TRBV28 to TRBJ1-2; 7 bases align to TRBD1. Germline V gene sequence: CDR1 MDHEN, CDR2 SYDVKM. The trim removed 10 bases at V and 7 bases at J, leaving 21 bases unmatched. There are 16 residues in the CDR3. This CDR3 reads CATLLLPGRQGFGYTF. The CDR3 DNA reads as TGTGCCACCTTACTTCTTCCCGGTAGACAGGGTTTTGGCTACACCTTC.

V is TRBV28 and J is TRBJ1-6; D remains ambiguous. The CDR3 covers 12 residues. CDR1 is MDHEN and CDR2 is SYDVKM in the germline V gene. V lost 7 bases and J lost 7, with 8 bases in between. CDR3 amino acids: CASTQHNSPLHF. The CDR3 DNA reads TGTGCCAGCACCCAACACAATTCACCCCTCCACTTT.